This T cell receptor beta chain emerged from a study of Graves' ophthalmopathy and Graves' hyperthyroidism. For the study at large: Researchers obtained peripheral blood at initial diagnosis, before any treatment had begun. Study outcomes and limitations: Most expanded clonotypes in thyroid above 0.001 frequency also showed up in blood.

No donor had other autoimmune disease, uncontrolled infection, pregnancy or lactation. Symptoms, serum thyroxine and TRAb, thyroid ultrasound, and orbital computed tomography formed the diagnostic basis. Amplifying from RNA transcripts, the study obtained TCR beta CDR3 regions. Amplification began with first-round RT-PCR using HTBI primers, then second-round multiplex PCR was performed. Using its own MiXCR run on the multiplex PCR reads, TCRdb lists one record per CDR3 protein. The sample holds about 400,000 distinct CDR3 sequences, 15% seen once. This clonotype was picked up a small number of times. Its cognate antigen is unknown. This sequence originates from a woman between 18 and 30 years old with stable Graves' hyperthyroidism. The source material was peripheral blood.

CDR3 nucleotide sequence: TGTGCCAGCAGCTTCTGGGACAGAAATTATGGCTACACCTTC. This sequence encodes CASSFWDRNYGYTF. The rearrangement joins TRBV7-9 to TRBJ1-2; 7 bases are a match to TRBD1. The CDR3 runs to 14 residues. Trimming removed 3 bases from V and 5 bases from J; junction bases left unmatched: 6. Germline loops: CDR1 SEHNR, CDR2 FQNEAQ (reference sequence). The full variable domain, completed using reference TRBV7-9 and TRBJ1-2, is DTGVSQNPRHKITKRGQNVTFRCDPISEHNRLYWYRQTLGQGPEFLTYFQNEAQLEKSRLLSDRFSAERPKGSFSTLEIQRTEQGDSAMYLCASSFWDRNYGYTFGSGTRLTVV.